These 32 T cell receptor beta chains were sequenced from one sample in a study of cytomegalovirus exposure and HLA in healthy donors. The PCR made use of 60 Vbeta and 13 Jbeta primers. Produced via immunoSEQ multiplex PCR; TCRdb's table is partial and in-frame only. The data contain roughly 110,000 clones, 65% to 85% of them singletons. Input material: PBMCs. The origin of the receptors is a man younger than 30 in good health and CMV-seronegative.

This clone was detected once. V usage is TRBV11-2 and J usage is TRBJ2-7; D perhaps matches TRBD2 (5 bases). Trimming removed 5 bases from V and 1 base from J, with 12 bases in between. CDR1 SGHAT and CDR2 FQNNGV come from the germline V gene. The CDR3 runs 14 residues. CDR3 DNA: TGTGCCAGCAGCGGGAGTCAGGTTTCCTACGAGCAGTACTTC. Encoded protein: CASSGSQVSYEQYF.

This clone was counted between two and nine times. This chain uses TRBV4-3 with TRBJ1-1; D is unclear. Trimming stripped 0 bases from V and 5 bases from J, with 10 bases between. CDR3 size: 14 residues. Germline V lookup: CDR1 LGHNA, CDR2 YSLEER. The CDR3 bases are TGCGCCAGCAGCCAAGAGGAGGGAAGGACTGAAGCTTTCTTT. Its protein product is CASSQEEGRTEAFF.

The genes are TRBV27 and TRBJ2-5, with 7 positions matching TRBD2. Germline assignment: CDR1 MNHEY and CDR2 SMNVEV (reference sequence). V was clipped by 3 bases and J by 1 base; unmatched bases: 5. The length of the CDR3 is 15 residues. This chain's CDR3 is CASSFWPGGQETQYF. The DNA for the CDR3 is TGTGCCAGCAGTTTCTGGCCGGGGGGCCAAGAGACCCAGTACTTC.

The rearrangement links TRBV7-2 to TRBJ2-7; a possible D gene is TRBD2 (6 bases). The CDR3 consists of 14 residues. The V end was cut by 2 bases, the J end by 7 bases, with 15 bases between. Germline CDR1 is SGHTA and CDR2 is FQGNSA. The DNA of the CDR3 is TGTGCCAGCAGCTTATGGGAGGTCGCGGAAGAGCAGTACTTC. Its translation: CASSLWEVAEEQYF. Full variable domain (rest looked up from reference TRBV7-2 and TRBJ2-7): GAGVSQSPSNKVTEKGKDVELRCDPISGHTALYWYRQSLGQGLEFLIYFQGNSAPDKSGLPSDRFSAERTGGSVSTLTIQRTQQEDSAVYLCASSLWEVAEEQYFGPGTRLTVT.

The rearrangement joins TRBV6-1 to TRBJ2-3; 9 positions agree with TRBD1. Per germline, CDR1 MNHNS and CDR2 SASEGT. V lost 3 bases and J lost 4; bases outside the gene matches: 5. CDR3 length equals 15 residues. The CDR3 region is CASSDYRGRADTQYF. The CDR3 region has the DNA TGTGCCAGCAGTGATTACAGGGGGCGCGCAGATACGCAGTATTTT.

The chain links TRBV9 to TRBJ1-3; 8 nucleotides match TRBD1. From germline, CDR1 is SGDLS and CDR2 YYNGEE. The CDR3 consists of 15 residues. With V trimmed by 5 bases and J by 8 bases, 12 bases remained unmatched. The CDR3 reads CASRPDRGGLDTIYF. In DNA, the CDR3 is TGTGCCAGCAGACCAGACAGGGGAGGTTTGGACACCATATATTTT.

The V and J genes are TRBV5-8 and TRBJ2-7, with D perhaps TRBD2 (5 bases). The V gene's germline CDR1 is SGHTS and CDR2 YDEGEE. V lost 1 base and J lost 6, with 11 bases in between. The CDR3 extends over 13 amino acids. The chain's CDR3 is CASSLSGVSEQYF. CDR3 nucleotides: TGTGCCAGCAGCTTGTCCGGGGTTTCCGAGCAGTACTTC.

This chain connects TRBV2 to TRBJ2-5; D call uncertain. The CDR3 contains 12 residues. Trimming pared 4 bases from V and 4 bases from J, leaving 7 bases between. Germline V gives CDR1 SNHLY, CDR2 FYNNEI. The DNA of the CDR3 is TGTGCCAGCAGTGCAACCGGAGAGACCCAGTACTTC. It encodes CASSATGETQYF.

This clone was detected only once. The rearrangement joins TRBV9 to TRBJ1-2, with no clear D. The CDR3 consists of 15 residues. With 2 bases removed from V and 8 bases from J, the gap between germline ends came to 19 bases. Per germline, CDR1 SGDLS and CDR2 YYNGEE. CDR3 bases: TGTGCCAGCAGCGTTCCGGGAGTCAGCCCTGGGGGCTACACCTTC. Amino acid sequence: CASSVPGVSPGGYTF.

V gene TRBV28 combines with J gene TRBJ1-2, with 7 nucleotides matching TRBD1. Trimming removed 1 base from V and 5 bases from J; junction bases left unmatched: 1. The CDR3 runs to 13 residues. The germline V gene encodes CDR1 MDHEN and CDR2 SYDVKM. CDR3 bases: TGTGCCAGCAGTTTATCACAGGGGTATGGCTACACCTTC. Translating gives CASSLSQGYGYTF.

This clone was counted only a few times. The chain has TRBV2 and TRBJ2-7; D gene unclear. The V gene's germline CDR1 is SNHLY and CDR2 FYNNEI. CDR3 size: 12 residues. The ends were cut back, 2 bases at V and 5 bases at J, with 7 bases in the middle. CDR3 in amino acids: CASSEMEHEQYF. As DNA, the CDR3 is TGTGCCAGCAGTGAAATGGAGCACGAGCAGTACTTC.

The J gene is TRBJ2-2, the V gene TRBV6-5; 10 bases line up with TRBD1. J was trimmed by 4 bases and V by 6 bases; bases with no gene match: 2. From germline, CDR1 is MNHEY and CDR2 SVGAGI. The CDR3 is made up of 14 amino acids. The CDR3 region is CASRRTGGTGELFF. CDR3 nucleotide sequence: TGTGCCAGCAGACGGACAGGGGGCACCGGGGAGCTGTTTTTT.

This clone was counted between two and nine times. This chain joins TRBV25-1 and TRBJ2-4, with a tentative D call TRBD1 (5 bases). The V gene's germline CDR1 is MGHDK and CDR2 SYGVNS. Between the trimmed V and J ends, which lost 2 bases and 2 bases, there was a span of 13 bases. The CDR3 is made up of 16 amino acids. The CDR3 reads CASSEDSGMSKNIQYF. The DNA for the CDR3 is TGTGCCAGCAGTGAAGACAGTGGGATGTCCAAAAACATTCAGTACTTC.

A single count supports this clone. The chain recombines TRBV4-2 with TRBJ1-4; 10 positions agree with TRBD1. Germline V gives CDR1 LGHNA, CDR2 YNFKEQ. The ends lost 0 bases at V and 8 bases at J; junction bases unmatched: 6. The CDR3 extends over 16 amino acids. CDR3 nucleotide sequence: TGTGCCAGCAGCCAAGATGAGGGACAGGGGAGAGAAAAACTGTTTTTT. This translates into CASSQDEGQGREKLFF.

The rearrangement uses TRBV7-2 and TRBJ2-5; 7 bases line up with TRBD1. Per germline, CDR1 SGHTA and CDR2 FQGNSA. Trimming took 3 bases from V and 8 from J; bases not matched to a gene: 9. The CDR3 has 14 residues. The DNA of the CDR3 is TGTGCCAGCAGCTTCGGGACAGCTCTCGGTACCCAGTACTTC. This codes for CASSFGTALGTQYF.

V usage is TRBV2 and J usage is TRBJ1-1; D unresolved. V was cut by 7 bases and J by 5 bases, with 11 bases left in between. Germline CDR1 SNHLY, CDR2 FYNNEI. CDR3 size: 12 residues. The CDR3 here is CASKHYGTEAFF. For the CDR3, the DNA is TGTGCCAGCAAACACTATGGGACTGAAGCTTTCTTT.

This chain uses TRBV6-5 with TRBJ1-1; 7 bases fit TRBD1. The length of the CDR3 is 15 residues. After removal of 6 bases from V and 6 bases from J, the junction contained 13 bases not matched to a gene. Germline V gene data show CDR1 as MNHEY and CDR2 as SVGAGI. The CDR3 here is CASRSSTGIFAEAFF. The CDR3 DNA follows: TGTGCCAGCAGGTCCTCGACAGGGATATTCGCTGAAGCTTTCTTT.

The rearrangement uses TRBV19 and TRBJ2-7, with TRBD1 identical over 8 bases. This CDR3 is 15 amino acids long. V lost 5 bases and J lost 4; bases outside the gene matches: 10. Germline V gene data show CDR1 as LNHDA and CDR2 as SQIVND (reference sequence). The chain's CDR3 is CASSVTGQEYYEQYF. The CDR3 DNA follows: TGTGCCAGTAGTGTGACGGGACAGGAATATTACGAGCAGTACTTC.

The V and J genes are TRBV5-4 and TRBJ2-5, with TRBD2 identical over 12 bases. This CDR3 is 17 amino acids long. The trim removed 4 bases at V and 4 bases at J, leaving 11 bases unmatched. Germline assignment: CDR1 SGHNT and CDR2 YYREEE (reference sequence). The CDR3 DNA follows: TGTGCCAGCAGCCCACCCCCTAGCGGGGGGGCCATAGAGACCCAGTACTTC. It yields the protein CASSPPPSGGAIETQYF. Drawing the rest from reference TRBV5-4 and TRBJ2-5, the complete variable domain is ETGVTQSPTHLIKTRGQQVTLRCSSQSGHNTVSWYQQALGQGPQFIFQYYREEENGRGNFPPRFSGLQFPNYSSELNVNALELDDSALYLCASSPPPSGGAIETQYFGPGTRLLVL.

The gene calls are TRBV5-1 and TRBJ2-3; D might be TRBD2 (7 bases). Per germline, CDR1 SGHRS and CDR2 YFSETQ. The CDR3 sequence is 16 residues long. Trimming removed 0 bases from V and 1 base from J, with 12 bases in between. This chain's CDR3 is CASSLGGGAGTDTQYF. CDR3 nucleotides: TGCGCCAGCAGCTTGGGGGGGGGCGCGGGCACAGATACGCAGTATTTT.

The rearrangement joins TRBV7-9 to TRBJ2-3; D is perhaps TRBD2 (5 bases). V was pared by 5 bases and J by 6 bases, with 6 bases between. The CDR3 contains 11 residues. CDR1 is SEHNR and CDR2 is FQNEAQ in the germline V gene (reference sequence). CDR3 nucleotides: TGTGCCAGCAGCCGCGGGGATACGCAGTATTTT. It codes for CASSRGDTQYF.

The V gene is TRBV9, the J gene TRBJ1-1; no clear D gene. There are 15 residues in the CDR3. Germline lookup yields CDR1 SGDLS and CDR2 YYNGEE. V was clipped by 0 bases and J by 2 bases, with 11 bases between them. The CDR3 loop reads CASSVAGRLNTEAFF. The CDR3 region has the DNA TGTGCCAGCAGCGTAGCTGGCAGACTAAACACTGAAGCTTTCTTT.

V is TRBV27 and J is TRBJ2-7; TRBD1 aligns across 8 bases. The CDR3 covers 11 residues. The germline gives CDR1 MNHEY, CDR2 SMNVEV (reference sequence). Germline trimming cut 5 bases from V and 6 bases from J; bases unmatched to any gene: 0. In DNA form, the CDR3 reads TGTGCCAGCAGTACAGGGGGCGAGCAGTACTTC. Its protein product is CASSTGGEQYF.

This rearrangement joins TRBV5-4 to TRBJ1-6, with 8 nucleotides matching TRBD1. Germline CDR1 reads SGHNT; CDR2 reads YYREEE (reference sequence). After removal of 4 bases from V and 11 bases from J, the junction contained 11 bases not matched to a gene. The CDR3 totals 15 residues. In nucleotides, the CDR3 is TGTGCCAGCAGCGTCACAGGGGGACCAGGGGCACCCCTCCACTTT. It encodes CASSVTGGPGAPLHF. Complete variable domain (other parts from reference TRBV5-4 and TRBJ1-6): ETGVTQSPTHLIKTRGQQVTLRCSSQSGHNTVSWYQQALGQGPQFIFQYYREEENGRGNFPPRFSGLQFPNYSSELNVNALELDDSALYLCASSVTGGPGAPLHFGNGTRLTVT.

This clone came up a few times. The V and J genes are TRBV7-2 and TRBJ1-6; 8 nucleotides align to TRBD1. Germline CDR1 reads SGHTA; CDR2 reads FQGNSA. CDR3 length: 14 residues. Trimming took 4 bases from V and 6 from J; bases not matched to a gene: 2. CDR3 coding DNA: TGTGCCAGCAGCTCGGGACAGGTTAATTCACCCCTCCACTTT. Amino acid sequence: CASSSGQVNSPLHF.

The gene calls are TRBV11-2 and TRBJ1-1; tentatively, D is TRBD1 (5 bases). V lost 0 bases to trimming and J lost 0 bases, with 5 bases between them. Germline values: CDR1 SGHAT, CDR2 FQNNGV. The CDR3 has 14 residues. The CDR3 loop reads CASSLDRVNTEAFF. The DNA of the CDR3 is TGTGCCAGCAGCTTAGACAGGGTGAACACTGAAGCTTTCTTT.

DNA of the CDR3: TGTGCCAGCAGCAGATACCAGGGGGGCAATGAGCAGTTCTTC. Amino acid sequence: CASSRYQGGNEQFF. The chain employs TRBV7-6 and TRBJ2-1; D is possibly TRBD1 (7 bases). Trimming took 5 bases from V and 6 from J, leaving 14 bases between them. Germline CDR1 reads SGHVS; CDR2 reads FNYEAQ. The CDR3 extends over 14 amino acids.

The V call is TRBV14, the J call TRBJ2-7, with D perhaps matching TRBD1 (6 bases). Deletions cut 3 bases from V and 3 bases from J, with 15 bases between. The germline gives CDR1 SGHDN, CDR2 FVKESK. The CDR3 contains 15 residues. CDR3 nucleotide sequence: TGTGCCAGCAGCCAGTCGACAGGACTTTTCTACGAGCAGTACTTC. This sequence encodes CASSQSTGLFYEQYF.

This clone turned up a few times. The V gene is TRBV4-3, the J gene TRBJ1-1; 8 positions agree with TRBD1. This CDR3 is built from 16 residues. Germline loops: CDR1 LGHNA, CDR2 YSLEER. The trim removed 0 bases at V and 3 bases at J, leaving 6 bases unmatched. CDR3 protein: CASSQDPGTGHTEAFF. CDR3 DNA: TGCGCCAGCAGCCAAGATCCCGGGACAGGACACACTGAAGCTTTCTTT.

The genes are TRBV6-7 and TRBJ2-3; D possibly corresponds to TRBD1 (6 bases). TRBV6-7 is annotated as an ORF whose role is uncertain. The CDR3 length is 15 residues. V was shortened by 10 bases and J by 4 bases, with 21 bases between the two germline ends. For the CDR3, the DNA is TGTGCCACCCGTACGAACCCGGGACACCCAGATACGCAGTATTTT. Its protein product is CATRTNPGHPDTQYF.

CDR3 sequence: CASNSGVTDTQYF. The CDR3 nucleotides read TGTGCCAGTAATTCGGGAGTCACAGATACGCAGTATTTT. V is TRBV19 and J is TRBJ2-3; D possibly corresponds to TRBD2 (6 bases). Trimming removed 7 bases at V and 2 bases at J, with 10 bases between. CDR3 size: 13 residues. Germline V gives CDR1 LNHDA, CDR2 SQIVND (reference sequence).

The rearrangement links TRBV5-4 to TRBJ2-6; 7 bases fit TRBD1. Germline trimming cut 7 bases from V and 0 bases from J; bases unmatched to any gene: 10. Germline-derived CDR1 and CDR2 are SGHNT and YYREEE (reference sequence). The CDR3 loop spans 17 amino acids. The CDR3 coding sequence is TGTGCCAGCGGCGCACAGGGGTCCCGCTCTGGGGCCAACGTCCTGACTTTC. Translated: CASGAQGSRSGANVLTF.